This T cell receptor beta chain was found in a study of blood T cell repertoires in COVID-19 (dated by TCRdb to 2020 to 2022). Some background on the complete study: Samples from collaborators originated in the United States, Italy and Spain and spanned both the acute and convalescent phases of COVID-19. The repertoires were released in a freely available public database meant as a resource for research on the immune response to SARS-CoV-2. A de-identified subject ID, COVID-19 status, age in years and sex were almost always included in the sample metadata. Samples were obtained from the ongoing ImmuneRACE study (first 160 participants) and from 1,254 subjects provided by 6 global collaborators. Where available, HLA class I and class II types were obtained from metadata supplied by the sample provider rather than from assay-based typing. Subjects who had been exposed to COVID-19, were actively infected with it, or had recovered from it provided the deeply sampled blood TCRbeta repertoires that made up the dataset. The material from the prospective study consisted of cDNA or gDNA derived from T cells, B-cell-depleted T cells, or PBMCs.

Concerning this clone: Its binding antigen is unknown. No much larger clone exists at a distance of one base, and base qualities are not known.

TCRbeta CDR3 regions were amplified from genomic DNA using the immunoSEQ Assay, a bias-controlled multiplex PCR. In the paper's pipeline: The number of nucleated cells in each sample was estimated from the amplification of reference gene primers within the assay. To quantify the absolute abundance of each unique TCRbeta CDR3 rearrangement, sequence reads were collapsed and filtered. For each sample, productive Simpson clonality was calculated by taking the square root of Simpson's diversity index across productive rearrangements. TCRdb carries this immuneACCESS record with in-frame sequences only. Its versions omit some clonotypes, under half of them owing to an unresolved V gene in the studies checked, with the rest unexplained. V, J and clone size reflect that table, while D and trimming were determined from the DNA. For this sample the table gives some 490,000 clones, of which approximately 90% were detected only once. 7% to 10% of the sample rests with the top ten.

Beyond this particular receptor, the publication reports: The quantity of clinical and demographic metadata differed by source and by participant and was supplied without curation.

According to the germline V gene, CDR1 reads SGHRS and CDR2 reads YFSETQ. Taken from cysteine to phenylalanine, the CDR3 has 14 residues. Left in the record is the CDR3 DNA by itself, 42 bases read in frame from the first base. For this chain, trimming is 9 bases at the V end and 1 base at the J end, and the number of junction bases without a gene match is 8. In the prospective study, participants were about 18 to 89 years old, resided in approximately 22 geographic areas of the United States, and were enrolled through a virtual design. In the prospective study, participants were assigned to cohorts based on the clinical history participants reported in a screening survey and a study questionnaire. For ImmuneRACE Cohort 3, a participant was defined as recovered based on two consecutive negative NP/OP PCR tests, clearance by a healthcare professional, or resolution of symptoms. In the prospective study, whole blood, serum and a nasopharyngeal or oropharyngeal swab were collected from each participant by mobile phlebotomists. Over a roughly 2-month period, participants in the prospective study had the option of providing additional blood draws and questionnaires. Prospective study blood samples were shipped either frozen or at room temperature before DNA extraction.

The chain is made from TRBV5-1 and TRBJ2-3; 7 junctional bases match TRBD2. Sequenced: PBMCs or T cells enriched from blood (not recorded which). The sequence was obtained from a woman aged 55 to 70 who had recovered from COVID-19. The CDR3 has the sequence CATRPGGRTDTQYF. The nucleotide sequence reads TGCGCCACTCGTCCGGGGGGACGCACAGATACGCAGTATTTT.